This T cell receptor (beta chain) comes out of a study of T cell clonality in common variable immunodeficiency. This clone has ten or more counts. The read is 3 residues too short to cover the CDR3 end, so that end is filled in from the germline J gene. Equal genomic DNA amounts from CVID and control samples were sequenced. TCRdb's copy holds only in-frame clones and misses some; the assay was immunoSEQ multiplex PCR. The sample contains about 74,000 clones, none of them singletons. Trimming at V came to 3 bases and at J to 3 bases, leaving 5 bases not matched to a gene. Germline CDR1 reads LNHDA; CDR2 reads SQIVND (reference sequence). This CDR3 comprises 16 residues.

The TCR comes from a person aged 18 to 75 in good health. The rearrangement joins TRBV19 to TRBJ2-1, with 10 nucleotides matching TRBD2. Sequencing was carried out using peripheral blood mononuclear cells. This CDR3 is CASSIVRLAGYNEQFF. The CDR3 bases that were read are TGTGCCAGTAGTATCGTTAGACTAGCGGGCTACAATGAG.